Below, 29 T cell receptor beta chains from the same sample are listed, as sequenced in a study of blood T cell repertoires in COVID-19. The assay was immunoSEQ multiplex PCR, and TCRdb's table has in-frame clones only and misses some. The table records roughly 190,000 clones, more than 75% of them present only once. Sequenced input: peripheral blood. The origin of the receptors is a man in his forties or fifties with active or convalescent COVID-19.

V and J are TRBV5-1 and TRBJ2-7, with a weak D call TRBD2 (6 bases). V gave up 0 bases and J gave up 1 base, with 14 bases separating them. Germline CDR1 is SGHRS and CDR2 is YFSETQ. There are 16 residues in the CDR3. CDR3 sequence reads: CASSLGWTTNSYEQYF. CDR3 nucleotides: TGCGCCAGCAGCTTGGGGTGGACTACCAATTCCTACGAGCAGTACTTC.

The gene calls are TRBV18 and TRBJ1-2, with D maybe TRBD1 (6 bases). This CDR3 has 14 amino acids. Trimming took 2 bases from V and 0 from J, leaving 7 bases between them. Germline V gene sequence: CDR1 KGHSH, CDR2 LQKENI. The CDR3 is CASSPGGPNYGYTF. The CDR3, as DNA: TGTGCCAGCTCACCAGGGGGCCCTAACTATGGCTACACCTTC.

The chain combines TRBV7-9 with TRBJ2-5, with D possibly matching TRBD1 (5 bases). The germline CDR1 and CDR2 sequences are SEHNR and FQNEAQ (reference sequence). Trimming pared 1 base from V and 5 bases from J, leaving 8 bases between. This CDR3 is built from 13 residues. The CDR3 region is CASSLGGDETQYF. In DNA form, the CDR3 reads TGTGCCAGCAGCTTAGGGGGCGACGAGACCCAGTACTTC.

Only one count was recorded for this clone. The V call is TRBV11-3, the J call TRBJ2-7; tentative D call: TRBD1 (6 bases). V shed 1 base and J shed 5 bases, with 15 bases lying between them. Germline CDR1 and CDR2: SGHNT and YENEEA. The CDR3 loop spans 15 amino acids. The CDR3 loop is CASSLVRSGANEQYF. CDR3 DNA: TGTGCCAGCAGCTTAGTTCGATCAGGGGCCAACGAGCAGTACTTC. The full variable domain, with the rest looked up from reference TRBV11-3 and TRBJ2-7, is EAGVVQSPRYKIIEKKQPVAFWCNPISGHNTLYWYLQNLGQGPELLIRYENEEAVDDSQLPKDRFSAERLKGVDSTLKIQPAELGDSAVYLCASSLVRSGANEQYFGPGTRLTVT.

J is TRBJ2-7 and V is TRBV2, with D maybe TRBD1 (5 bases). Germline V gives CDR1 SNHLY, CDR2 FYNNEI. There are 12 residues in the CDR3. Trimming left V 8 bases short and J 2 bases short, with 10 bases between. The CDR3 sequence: CASGAITYEQYF. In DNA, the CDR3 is TGTGCCAGCGGGGCAATTACCTACGAGCAGTACTTC.

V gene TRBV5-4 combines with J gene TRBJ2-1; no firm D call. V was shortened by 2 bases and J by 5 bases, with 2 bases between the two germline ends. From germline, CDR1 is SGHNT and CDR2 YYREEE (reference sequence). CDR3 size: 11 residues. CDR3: CASSFNNEQFF. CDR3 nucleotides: TGTGCCAGCAGCTTCAACAATGAGCAGTTCTTC.

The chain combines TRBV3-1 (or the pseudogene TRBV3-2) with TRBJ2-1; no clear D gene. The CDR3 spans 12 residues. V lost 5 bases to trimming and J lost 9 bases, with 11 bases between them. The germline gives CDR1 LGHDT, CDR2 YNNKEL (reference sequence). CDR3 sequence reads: CASSFSSFEQFF. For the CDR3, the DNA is TGTGCCAGCAGCTTTTCGAGCTTTGAGCAGTTCTTC.

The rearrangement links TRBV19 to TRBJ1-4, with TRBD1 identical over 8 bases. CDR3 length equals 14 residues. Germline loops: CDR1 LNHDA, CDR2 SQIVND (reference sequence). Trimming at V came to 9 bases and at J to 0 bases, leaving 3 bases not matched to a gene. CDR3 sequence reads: CASRTGPTNEKLFF. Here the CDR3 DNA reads TGTGCCAGCAGGACAGGGCCAACTAATGAAAAACTGTTTTTT.

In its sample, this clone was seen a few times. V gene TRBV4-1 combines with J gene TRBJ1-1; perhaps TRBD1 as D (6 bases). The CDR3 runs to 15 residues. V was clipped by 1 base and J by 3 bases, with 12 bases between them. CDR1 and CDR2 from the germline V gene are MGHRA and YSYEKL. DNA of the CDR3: TGCGCCAGCAGCCAAGCCCCAGGGGCTTACACTGAAGCTTTCTTT. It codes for CASSQAPGAYTEAFF.

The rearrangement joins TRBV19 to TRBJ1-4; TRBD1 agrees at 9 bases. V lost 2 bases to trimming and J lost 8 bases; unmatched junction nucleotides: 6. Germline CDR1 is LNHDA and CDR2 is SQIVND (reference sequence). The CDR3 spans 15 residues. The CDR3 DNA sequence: TGTGCCAGTAGTATATCTGGGACAGGGAGAGAAAAACTGTTTTTT. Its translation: CASSISGTGREKLFF.

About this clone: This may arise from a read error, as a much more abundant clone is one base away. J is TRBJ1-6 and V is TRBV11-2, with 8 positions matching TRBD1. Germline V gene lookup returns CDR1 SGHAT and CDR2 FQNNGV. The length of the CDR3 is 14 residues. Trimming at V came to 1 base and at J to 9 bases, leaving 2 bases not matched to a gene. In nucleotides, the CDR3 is TGTGCCAGCAGCTTAGGGACAGGGAGTTCACCCCTCCACTTT. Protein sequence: CASSLGTGSSPLHF.

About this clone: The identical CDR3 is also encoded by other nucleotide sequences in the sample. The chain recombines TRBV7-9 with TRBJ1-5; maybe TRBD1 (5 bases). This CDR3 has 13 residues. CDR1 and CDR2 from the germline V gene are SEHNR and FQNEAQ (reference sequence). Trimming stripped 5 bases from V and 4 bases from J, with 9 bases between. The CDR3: CASSREGNQPQHF. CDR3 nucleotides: TGTGCCAGCAGCCGGGAGGGGAATCAGCCCCAGCATTTT. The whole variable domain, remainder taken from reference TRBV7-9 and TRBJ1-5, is DTGVSQNPRHKITKRGQNVTFRCDPISEHNRLYWYRQTLGQGPEFLTYFQNEAQLEKSRLLSDRFSAERPKGSFSTLEIQRTEQGDSAMYLCASSREGNQPQHFGDGTRLSIL.

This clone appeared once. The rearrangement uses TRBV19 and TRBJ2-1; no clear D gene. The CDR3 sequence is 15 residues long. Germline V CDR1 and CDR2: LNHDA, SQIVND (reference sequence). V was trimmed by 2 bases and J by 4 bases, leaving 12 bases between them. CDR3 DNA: TGTGCCAGTAGTATAAAAATGCCCGGGTACAATGAGCAGTTCTTC. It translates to CASSIKMPGYNEQFF.

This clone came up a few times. CDR3 sequence reads: CASGGTGQVRGYTF. Written as DNA, the CDR3 is TGTGCCAGCGGGGGGACAGGGCAAGTTAGAGGCTACACCTTC. The chain links TRBV3-1 (or the pseudogene TRBV3-2) to TRBJ1-2; TRBD1 agrees at 9 bases. Germline lookup yields CDR1 LGHDT and CDR2 YNNKEL (reference sequence). This CDR3 is built from 14 residues. Trimming removed 8 bases from V and 8 bases from J; junction bases left unmatched: 12.

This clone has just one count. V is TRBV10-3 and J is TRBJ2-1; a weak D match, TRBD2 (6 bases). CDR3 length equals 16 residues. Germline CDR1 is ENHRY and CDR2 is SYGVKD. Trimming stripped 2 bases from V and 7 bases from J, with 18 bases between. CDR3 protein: CAISERRLGDGNEQFF. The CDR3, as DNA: TGTGCCATCAGTGAGAGAAGACTAGGGGACGGTAATGAGCAGTTCTTC.

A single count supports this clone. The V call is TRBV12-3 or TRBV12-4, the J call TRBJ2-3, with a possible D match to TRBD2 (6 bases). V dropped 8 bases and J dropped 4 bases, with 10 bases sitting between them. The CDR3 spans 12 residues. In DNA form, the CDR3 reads TGTGCCAGCCGGGGGACCTCAGATACGCAGTATTTT. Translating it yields CASRGTSDTQYF.

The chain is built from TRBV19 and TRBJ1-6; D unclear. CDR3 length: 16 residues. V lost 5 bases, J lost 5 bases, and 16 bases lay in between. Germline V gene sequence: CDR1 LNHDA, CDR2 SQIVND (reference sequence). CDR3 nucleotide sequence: TGTGCCAGTAGTTTAAGGGCCGGGAGAGATAATTCACCCCTCCACTTT. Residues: CASSLRAGRDNSPLHF.

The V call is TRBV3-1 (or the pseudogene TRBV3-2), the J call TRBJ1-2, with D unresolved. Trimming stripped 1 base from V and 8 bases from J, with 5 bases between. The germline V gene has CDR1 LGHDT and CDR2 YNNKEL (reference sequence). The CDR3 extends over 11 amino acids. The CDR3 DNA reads TGTGCCAGCAGCCAAGGGCAAGGCTACACCTTC. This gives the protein CASSQGQGYTF.

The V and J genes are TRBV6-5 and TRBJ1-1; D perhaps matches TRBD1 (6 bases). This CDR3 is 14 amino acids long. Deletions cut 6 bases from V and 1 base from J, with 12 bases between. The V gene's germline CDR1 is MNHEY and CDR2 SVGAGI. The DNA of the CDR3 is TGTGCCAGCAGACCTCAGGGGAGGAACACTGAAGCTTTCTTT. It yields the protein CASRPQGRNTEAFF.

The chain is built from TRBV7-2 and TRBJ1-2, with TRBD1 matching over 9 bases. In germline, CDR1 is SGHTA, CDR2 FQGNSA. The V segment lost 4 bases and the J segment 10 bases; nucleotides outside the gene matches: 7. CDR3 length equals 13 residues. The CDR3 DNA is TGTGCCAGCAGCTCAGGGACAGGGTGGCCCTACACCTTC. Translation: CASSSGTGWPYTF. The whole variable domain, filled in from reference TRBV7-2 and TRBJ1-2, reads GAGVSQSPSNKVTEKGKDVELRCDPISGHTALYWYRQSLGQGLEFLIYFQGNSAPDKSGLPSDRFSAERTGGSVSTLTIQRTQQEDSAVYLCASSSGTGWPYTFGSGTRLTVV.

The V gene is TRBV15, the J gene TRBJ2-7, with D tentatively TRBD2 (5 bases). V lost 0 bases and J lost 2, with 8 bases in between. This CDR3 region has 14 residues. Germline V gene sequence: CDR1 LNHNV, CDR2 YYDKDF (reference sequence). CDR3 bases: TGTGCCACCAGCAGAGATCGGACTGCCTACGAGCAGTACTTC. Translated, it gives CATSRDRTAYEQYF.

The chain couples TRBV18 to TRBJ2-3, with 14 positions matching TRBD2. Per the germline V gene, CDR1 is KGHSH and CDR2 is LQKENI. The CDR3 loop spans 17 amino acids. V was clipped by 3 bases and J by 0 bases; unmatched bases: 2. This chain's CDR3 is CASSPGLAGVSTDTQYF. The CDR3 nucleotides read TGTGCCAGCTCACCGGGACTAGCGGGAGTCAGCACAGATACGCAGTATTTT.

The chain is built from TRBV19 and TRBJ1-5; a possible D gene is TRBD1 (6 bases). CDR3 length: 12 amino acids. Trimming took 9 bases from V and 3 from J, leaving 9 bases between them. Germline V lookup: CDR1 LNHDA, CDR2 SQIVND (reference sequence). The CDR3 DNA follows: TGTGCCAGCGGACAGTACAATCAGCCCCAGCATTTT. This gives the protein CASGQYNQPQHF.

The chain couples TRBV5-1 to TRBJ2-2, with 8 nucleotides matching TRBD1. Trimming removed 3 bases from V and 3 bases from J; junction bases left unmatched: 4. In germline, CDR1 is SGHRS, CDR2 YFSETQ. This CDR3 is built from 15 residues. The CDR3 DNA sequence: TGCGCCAGCAGCTCGGACAGGGTTGACACCGGGGAGCTGTTTTTT. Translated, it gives CASSSDRVDTGELFF.

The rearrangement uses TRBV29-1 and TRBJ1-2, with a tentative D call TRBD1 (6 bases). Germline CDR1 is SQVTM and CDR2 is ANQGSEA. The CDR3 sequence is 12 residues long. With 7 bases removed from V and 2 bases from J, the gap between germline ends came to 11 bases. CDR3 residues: CSGVRGNYGYTF. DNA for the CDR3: TGCAGCGGAGTCAGGGGCAACTATGGCTACACCTTC.

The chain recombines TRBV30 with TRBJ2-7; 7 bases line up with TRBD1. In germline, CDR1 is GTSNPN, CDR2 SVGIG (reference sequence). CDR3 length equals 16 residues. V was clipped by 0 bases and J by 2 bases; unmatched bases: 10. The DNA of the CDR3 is TGTGCCTGGAGTGTAAGGGGTTTGGACAGGACCTACGAGCAGTACTTC. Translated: CAWSVRGLDRTYEQYF. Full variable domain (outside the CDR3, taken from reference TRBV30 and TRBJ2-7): SQTIHQWPATLVQPVGSPLSLECTVEGTSNPNLYWYRQAAGRGLQLLFYSVGIGQISSEVPQNLSASRPQDRQFILSSKKLLLSDSGFYLCAWSVRGLDRTYEQYFGPGTRLTVT.

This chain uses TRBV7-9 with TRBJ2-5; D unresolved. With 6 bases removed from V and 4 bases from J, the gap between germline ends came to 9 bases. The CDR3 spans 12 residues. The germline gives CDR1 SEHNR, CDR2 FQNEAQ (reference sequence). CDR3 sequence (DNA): TGTGCCAGCAGGCGGAGATTAGAGACCCAGTACTTC. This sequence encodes CASRRRLETQYF.

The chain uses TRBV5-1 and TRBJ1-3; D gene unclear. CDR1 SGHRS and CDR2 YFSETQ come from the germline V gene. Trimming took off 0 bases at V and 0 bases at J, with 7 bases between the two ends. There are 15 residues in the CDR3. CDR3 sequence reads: CASSLERGSGNTIYF. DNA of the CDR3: TGCGCCAGCAGCTTGGAACGGGGCTCTGGAAACACCATATATTTT.

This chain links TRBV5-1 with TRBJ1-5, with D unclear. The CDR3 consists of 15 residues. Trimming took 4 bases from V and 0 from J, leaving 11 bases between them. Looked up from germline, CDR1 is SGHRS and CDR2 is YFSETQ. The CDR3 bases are TGCGCCAGCAGCCCCCGTGGAGTTAGCAATCAGCCCCAGCATTTT. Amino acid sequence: CASSPRGVSNQPQHF.